This T cell receptor (beta chain) derives from a study of response to subunit inactivated influenza vaccine. Concerning this clonotype: What it binds is unknown.

Whole-study results and caveats: Researchers suggested that each seasonal influenza vaccination recruits few new T cells.

Germline loops: CDR1 MNHNS, CDR2 SASEGT. This CDR3 spans 13 amino acids. Between the trimmed V and J ends, which lost 6 bases and 7 bases, there was a span of 14 bases. TCRdb called the RT-PCR reads again in MiXCR, with one record for every CDR3 protein. Of roughly 650,000 distinct CDR3 sequences in the sample, more than 15% were seen once. Sequences were derived from PBMCs from blood, sampled 12 days after vaccination. The receptor was derived from a man in his fifties or sixties who received an inactivated influenza vaccine. This chain links TRBV6-1 with TRBJ2-3, with a possible D match to TRBD2 (6 bases). This chain's CDR3 is CASSRERGYTQYF. The CDR3 DNA reads as TGTGCCAGCAGCCGGGAGAGGGGATATACGCAGTATTTT.